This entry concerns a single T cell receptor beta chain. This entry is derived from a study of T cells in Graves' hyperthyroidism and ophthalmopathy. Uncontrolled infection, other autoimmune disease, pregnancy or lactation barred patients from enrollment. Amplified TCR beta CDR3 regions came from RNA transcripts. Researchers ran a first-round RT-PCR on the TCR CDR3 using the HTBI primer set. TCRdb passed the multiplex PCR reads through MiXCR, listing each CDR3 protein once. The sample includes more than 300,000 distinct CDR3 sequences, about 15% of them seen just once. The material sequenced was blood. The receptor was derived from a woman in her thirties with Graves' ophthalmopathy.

CDR3 DNA: TGCAGTGCTAGCCGACTAGCGGGCTCCTACAATGAGCAGTTCTTC. It specifies CSASRLAGSYNEQFF. The chain recombines TRBV20-1 with TRBJ2-1; 10 bases map to TRBD2. The germline V gene has CDR1 DFQATT and CDR2 SNEGSKA (reference sequence). The CDR3 runs 15 residues. The V and J ends lost 3 bases and 0 bases, in that order; junction bases with no gene match: 2.